Following are 16 T cell receptor beta chains from one sample sequenced in a study of CD8 T cells in ankylosing spondylitis. A single record per CDR3 protein comes from TCRdb applying MiXCR to the 5' RACE reads. This table has 750,000 to 850,000 distinct CDR3 sequences, approximately 12% appearing once. General study results and limits: It appeared that ankylosing spondylitis blood was characterized by a TCR beta motif of eight highly homologous variants.

These receptors' antigens are unknown. The specimen was blood, either unsorted or a sorted T cell fraction (not recorded which). Every receptor here comes from a male donor with ankylosing spondylitis.

In its sample, this clonotype was seen a few times. The chain employs TRBV5-1 and TRBJ2-2; TRBD1 agrees at 9 bases. CDR3 length: 15 residues. V trimming: 4 bases; J trimming: 7 bases; junction bases outside the gene matches: 8. Germline values: CDR1 SGHRS, CDR2 YFSETQ. The CDR3 protein is CASSTDRGVGGELFF. CDR3 bases: TGCGCCAGCAGCACGGACAGGGGAGTAGGCGGGGAGCTGTTTTTT.

V and J are TRBV4-3 and TRBJ2-5, with D unresolved. CDR1 and CDR2 (germline): LGHNA, YSLEER. The CDR3 has 14 amino acids. The V end was cut by 0 bases, the J end by 1 base, with 6 bases between. As DNA, the CDR3 is TGCGCCAGCAGCCAAGATCTGATCCAAGAGACCCAGTACTTC. This encodes CASSQDLIQETQYF.

The V gene is TRBV2, the J gene TRBJ2-1, with 8 bases that match TRBD1. The V segment lost 7 bases and the J segment 8 bases; nucleotides outside the gene matches: 13. The CDR3 sequence is 15 residues long. Germline CDR1 reads SNHLY; CDR2 reads FYNNEI. Written as DNA, the CDR3 is TGTGCCAGCACATTCTCAGGGGGCTCATTTGATGAGCAGTTCTTC. Translated: CASTFSGGSFDEQFF.

Only a few counts were recorded for this clonotype. The chain has TRBV9 and TRBJ2-1; maybe TRBD2 (6 bases). CDR1 and CDR2 from the germline V gene are SGDLS and YYNGEE. Trimming left V 1 base short and J 8 bases short, with 22 bases between. This CDR3 has 17 amino acids. The CDR3 spells CASSVRSGGVGDYEQFF. CDR3 bases: TGTGCCAGCAGCGTAAGGAGTGGAGGGGTAGGGGATTATGAGCAGTTCTTC. Looking up the rest from reference TRBV9 and TRBJ2-1 gives the full variable domain: DSGVTQTPKHLITATGQRVTLRCSPRSGDLSVYWYQQSLDQGLQFLIQYYNGEERAKGNILERFSAQQFPDLHSELNLSSLELGDSALYFCASSVRSGGVGDYEQFFGPGTRLTVL.

There are many counts of this clonotype. This chain connects TRBV20-1 to TRBJ2-3, with TRBD1 as a possible D gene (5 bases). Germline-derived CDR1 and CDR2 are DFQATT and SNEGSKA (reference sequence). The CDR3 totals 13 residues. V was cut by 1 base and J by 5 bases, with 10 bases left in between. As DNA, the CDR3 is TGCAGTGCTAGAGGGGGCTCCCTAGATACGCAGTATTTT. This encodes CSARGGSLDTQYF.

The sample holds a few counts of this clonotype. The chain links TRBV11-2 to TRBJ2-1; maybe TRBD1 (5 bases). Between the trimmed V and J ends, which lost 6 bases and 4 bases, there was a span of 10 bases. The germline V gene encodes CDR1 SGHAT and CDR2 FQNNGV. This CDR3 is 13 amino acids long. The CDR3 DNA is TGTGCCAGCAGTCAGAACAGGTACAATGAGCAGTTCTTC. Protein sequence: CASSQNRYNEQFF.

This clonotype appeared a few times. The genes are TRBV27 and TRBJ1-6; D unclear. V lost 3 bases and J 6 bases, leaving 9 bases between the germline ends. Germline lookup yields CDR1 MNHEY and CDR2 SMNVEV (reference sequence). This CDR3 has 14 residues. The CDR3 DNA sequence: TGTGCCAGCAGTTTGAATGCACTTAATTCACCCCTCCACTTT. Residues: CASSLNALNSPLHF.

In the case of this clonotype: The junction departs from the called germline gene at one end, perhaps through a read error. CDR3 sequence: CASSFHRGLNNEAFF. The CDR3 nucleotides are TGTGCCAGCAGCTTCCACAGGGGCCTGAACAATGAAGCTTTCTTT. This chain connects TRBV7-2 to TRBJ1-1; TRBD1 matches 7 bases. The CDR3 spans 15 residues. Per the germline V gene, CDR1 is SGHTA and CDR2 is FQGNSA.

This clonotype has more than one count but fewer than ten. The chain is built from TRBV7-2 and TRBJ2-3; TRBD1 matches 7 bases. The CDR3 has 15 amino acids. J lost 3 bases, V lost 6 bases, and 9 bases had no gene match. Germline values: CDR1 SGHTA, CDR2 FQGNSA. CDR3: CASRAGTAATDTQYF. The CDR3 DNA reads as TGTGCCAGCAGAGCTGGGACAGCGGCGACAGATACGCAGTATTTT. The whole variable domain, filled in from reference TRBV7-2 and TRBJ2-3, reads GAGVSQSPSNKVTEKGKDVELRCDPISGHTALYWYRQSLGQGLEFLIYFQGNSAPDKSGLPSDRFSAERTGGSVSTLTIQRTQQEDSAVYLCASRAGTAATDTQYFGPGTRLTVL.

The chain couples TRBV4-3 to TRBJ2-5, with D perhaps given as TRBD1 or TRBD2 (5 bases each). The CDR3 loop spans 15 amino acids. V was trimmed by 4 bases and J by 2 bases, leaving 14 bases between them. The germline CDR1 and CDR2 sequences are LGHNA and YSLEER. The DNA of the CDR3 is TGCGCCAGCAGCCGTTTAGAGGGGTTTCAAGAGACCCAGTACTTC. It codes for CASSRLEGFQETQYF.

Many counts were recorded for this clonotype. The chain's CDR3 is CASSPAVAGVSMETQYF. The CDR3 DNA follows: TGCGCCAGCAGCCCGGCGGTAGCGGGAGTGTCGATGGAGACCCAGTACTTC. V and J are TRBV5-1 and TRBJ2-5; 9 bases map to TRBD2. Germline V gene sequence: CDR1 SGHRS, CDR2 YFSETQ. V lost 4 bases to trimming and J lost 5 bases; unmatched junction nucleotides: 15. This CDR3 comprises 17 residues. Filled out from reference TRBV5-1 and TRBJ2-5, the complete variable domain reads KAGVTQTPRYLIKTRGQQVTLSCSPISGHRSVSWYQQTPGQGLQFLFEYFSETQRNKGNFPGRFSGRQFSNSRSEMNVSTLELGDSALYLCASSPAVAGVSMETQYFGPGTRLLVL.

This chain joins TRBV5-1 and TRBJ2-3, with 9 positions matching TRBD1. Trimming cost V 2 bases and J 2 bases; bases outside gene matches: 6. CDR3 length: 16 amino acids. Germline V CDR1 and CDR2: SGHRS, YFSETQ. CDR3 bases: TGCGCCAGCAGCTTAGAGGACAGGGGATACACAGATACGCAGTATTTT. It translates to CASSLEDRGYTDTQYF.

In this sample, this clonotype turned up a few times. V usage is TRBV29-1 and J usage is TRBJ2-1; TRBD1 agrees at 11 bases. Germline values: CDR1 SQVTM, CDR2 ANQGSEA. CDR3 length: 14 residues. J was trimmed by 6 bases and V by 7 bases; bases with no gene match: 8. The CDR3 here is CSALGGQGVNEQFF. The CDR3 DNA follows: TGCAGCGCCCTGGGGGGACAGGGGGTCAATGAGCAGTTCTTC.

V gene TRBV6-2 or TRBV6-3 combines with J gene TRBJ2-2; 7 nucleotides line up with TRBD1. CDR1 MNHEY and CDR2 SVGEGT come from the germline V gene. Losses at the gene ends were 2 bases for V and 6 bases for J; bases not matched to a gene: 0. This CDR3 is built from 13 residues. Here the CDR3 DNA reads TGTGCCAGCAGTTACGGGACAGCCGGGGAGCTGTTTTTT. Its translation is CASSYGTAGELFF.

The rearrangement joins TRBV28 to TRBJ1-5; 7 nucleotides align to TRBD1. This CDR3 comprises 14 residues. Germline lookup yields CDR1 MDHEN and CDR2 SYDVKM. J lost 7 bases, V lost 4 bases, and 7 bases had no gene match. CDR3 region: CASSSGQERQPQHF. The CDR3 bases are TGTGCCAGCAGTTCCGGACAGGAAAGACAGCCCCAGCATTTT.

This clonotype was seen more than once but under ten times. The junction differs from germline at one of its ends, possibly a read error. The chain recombines TRBV20-1 with TRBJ2-3; D is possibly TRBD2 (5 bases). CDR3 length: 15 amino acids. Germline V gives CDR1 DFQATT, CDR2 SNEGSKA (reference sequence). The CDR3 DNA reads as TGCAGCGCTAGAGACGGAGGCTTTAGCACAGATACGCAGTATTTT. Translated: CSARDGGFSTDTQYF.